Listed here are 18 T cell receptor beta chains from one sample, sequenced in a study of blood T cell repertoires in COVID-19. Measured with immunoSEQ multiplex PCR; TCRdb has only the in-frame clones, and not every one. This sample yields roughly 110,000 clones, of which less than 90% are seen a single time; more than 4% belongs to the top ten. The sample consisted of peripheral blood. These receptors originate from a human donor in a cohort sampled during active COVID-19.

V usage is TRBV5-4 and J usage is TRBJ1-5, with 8 bases that match TRBD1. Germline V gives CDR1 SGHNT, CDR2 YYREEE (reference sequence). CDR3 length equals 14 residues. J lost 8 bases, V lost 4 bases, and 8 bases had no gene match. Written as DNA, the CDR3 is TGTGCCAGCAGCAAGGACAGGGCACTGGAGCCCCAGCATTTT. Encoded protein: CASSKDRALEPQHF.

DNA of the CDR3: TGTGCCAGCAGCAAGACATACAGCAGCTCCTACGAGCAGTACGTC. Its protein is CASSKTYSSSYEQYV. The genes are TRBV6-5 and TRBJ2-7; unclear D gene. Germline V gives CDR1 MNHEY, CDR2 SVGAGI. The V gene lost 6 bases and the J gene lost 0 bases, with 15 bases spanning the gap. CDR3 length: 15 amino acids.

The chain joins TRBV24-1 to TRBJ2-1; 8 bases match TRBD1. V lost 10 bases and J lost 5; bases outside the gene matches: 3. The CDR3 is 12 residues long. Germline V gene lookup returns CDR1 KGHDR and CDR2 SFDVKD. Here the CDR3 DNA reads TGTGCCACGCAGGGGGCCAACAATGAGCAGTTCTTC. Its translation is CATQGANNEQFF.

V gene TRBV18 combines with J gene TRBJ1-1; D is ambiguous. The CDR3 loop spans 12 amino acids. The V end lost 3 bases, the J end lost 8 bases, and 10 bases lay between the germline ends. The germline CDR1 and CDR2 sequences are KGHSH and LQKENI. CDR3 protein: CASSPGQAEAFF. The CDR3 DNA reads as TGTGCCAGCTCACCCGGTCAGGCGGAAGCTTTCTTT.

On this clone: This specimen includes other DNA sequences encoding the same CDR3. This chain links TRBV7-3 with TRBJ2-1, with 7 bases fitting TRBD2. Germline trimming cut 1 base from V and 2 bases from J; bases unmatched to any gene: 2. The CDR3 is 15 residues long. Germline V gene data show CDR1 as SGHTA and CDR2 as FQGTGA. The CDR3 sequence: CASSLRAGAYNEQFF. The CDR3 nucleotides read TGTGCCAGCAGCTTAAGGGCGGGGGCCTACAATGAGCAGTTCTTC.

This clone occurred a few times. This CDR3 is CASSDMNTEAFF. CDR3 in DNA: TGTGCCAGCTCGGACATGAACACTGAAGCTTTCTTT. This sequence joins TRBV28 and TRBJ1-1; possible D gene TRBD1, 5 bases. V lost 8 bases and J lost 0, with 7 bases in between. This CDR3 is built from 12 residues. Germline CDR1 MDHEN, CDR2 SYDVKM.

The sample holds a few counts of this clone. The gene calls are TRBV18 and TRBJ2-5; 7 nucleotides match TRBD2. Germline V CDR1 and CDR2: KGHSH, LQKENI. The J segment lost 5 bases and the V segment lost 1 base, leaving 4 bases of the junction unmatched. The CDR3 extends over 14 amino acids. The CDR3 nucleotides are TGTGCCAGCTCACCACAAGCGGGGACGGAGACCCAGTACTTC. This encodes CASSPQAGTETQYF.

The chain carries TRBV11-2 and TRBJ2-1; TRBD1 aligns across 11 bases. CDR1 is SGHAT, CDR2 FQNNGV, per germline. The CDR3 has 15 residues. The V segment lost 3 bases and the J segment 3 bases; nucleotides outside the gene matches: 1. DNA of the CDR3: TGTGCCAGCAGCTTGGGGACAGGGGGCTACAATGAGCAGTTCTTC. Its translation: CASSLGTGGYNEQFF. The full variable domain, its missing parts supplied by reference TRBV11-2 and TRBJ2-1, is EAGVAQSPRYKIIEKRQSVAFWCNPISGHATLYWYQQILGQGPKLLIQFQNNGVVDDSQLPKDRFSAERLKGVDSTLKIQPAKLEDSAVYLCASSLGTGGYNEQFFGPGTRLTVL.

The chain links TRBV7-2 to TRBJ2-5; 8 bases map to TRBD1. The ends lost 5 bases at V and 5 bases at J; junction bases unmatched: 10. The length of the CDR3 is 15 residues. Germline V gives CDR1 SGHTA, CDR2 FQGNSA. The chain's CDR3 is CASSLTQDRVETQYF. CDR3 nucleotides: TGTGCCAGCAGCCTGACCCAGGACAGGGTGGAGACCCAGTACTTC.

This clone was detected once. The chain employs TRBV9 and TRBJ1-1; D unresolved. V was pared by 0 bases and J by 0 bases, with 9 bases between. Germline CDR1 is SGDLS and CDR2 is YYNGEE. The CDR3 is 15 residues long. The CDR3 DNA sequence: TGTGCCAGCAGCGTAGGTCCAGGAATGAACACTGAAGCTTTCTTT. It translates to CASSVGPGMNTEAFF.

The J gene is TRBJ1-1, the V gene TRBV9; D is possibly TRBD1 (5 bases). V gave up 5 bases and J gave up 3 bases, with 14 bases separating them. Germline V gives CDR1 SGDLS, CDR2 YYNGEE. The CDR3 runs 14 residues. The CDR3 DNA reads as TGTGCCAGCAGGATAGGGGAGGCGGACACTGAAGCTTTCTTT. This encodes CASRIGEADTEAFF.

The rearrangement uses TRBV28 and TRBJ2-2; TRBD2 matches 13 bases. V lost 4 bases to trimming and J lost 7 bases; unmatched junction nucleotides: 6. This CDR3 has 16 residues. CDR1 MDHEN and CDR2 SYDVKM come from the germline V gene. CDR3 sequence reads: CASSSGLAGVNGELFF. CDR3 in DNA: TGTGCCAGCAGTTCTGGACTAGCGGGAGTAAACGGGGAGCTGTTTTTT.

The rearrangement joins TRBV12-5 to TRBJ1-3; no firm D call. The CDR3 covers 15 residues. Trimming left V 4 bases short and J 4 bases short, with 14 bases between. Germline V gene data show CDR1 as LGHNT and CDR2 as FRNRAP. The CDR3 region has the DNA TGTGCTAGTGGTTCCGGGGTTTCTGAAGGAAACACCATATATTTT. Residues: CASGSGVSEGNTIYF.

This chain connects TRBV7-3 to TRBJ2-3, with 7 nucleotides matching TRBD2. Per germline, CDR1 SGHTA and CDR2 FQGTGA. V shed 2 bases, J shed 4 bases, and the junction held 6 bases outside the gene matches. This CDR3 has 15 amino acids. CDR3 residues: CASSLSAGEADTQYF. The CDR3 region has the DNA TGTGCCAGCAGCTTATCTGCGGGAGAAGCAGATACGCAGTATTTT.

This sequence joins TRBV20-1 and TRBJ2-5; possible D gene TRBD2, 5 bases. The CDR3 is 16 amino acids. Germline V CDR1 and CDR2: DFQATT, SNEGSKA (reference sequence). Trimming cost V 3 bases and J 5 bases, with 22 bases left between them. This CDR3 reads CSASTSGRSSSETQYF. Here the CDR3 DNA reads TGCAGTGCTAGTACCTCGGGTCGTTCTAGCTCGGAGACCCAGTACTTC.

This chain links TRBV5-6 with TRBJ2-5, with TRBD1 matching over 11 bases. This CDR3 has 16 amino acids. The trim removed 4 bases at V and 0 bases at J, leaving 5 bases unmatched. Germline V gene lookup returns CDR1 SGHDT and CDR2 YYEEEE. The CDR3 reads CASSTGTGGYQETQYF. In DNA form, the CDR3 reads TGTGCCAGCAGCACCGGGACAGGGGGGTACCAAGAGACCCAGTACTTC.

This sequence joins TRBV30 and TRBJ2-6; 11 bases align to TRBD1. This CDR3 contains 17 residues. Germline V gives CDR1 GTSNPN, CDR2 SVGIG (reference sequence). V was clipped by 3 bases and J by 1 base; unmatched bases: 5. The CDR3 DNA reads TGTGCCTGGAGCGGACAGGGGGCTAGGTCTGGGGCCAACGTCCTGACTTTC. Translation gives CAWSGQGARSGANVLTF.

The chain employs TRBV3-1 (or the pseudogene TRBV3-2) and TRBJ2-1, with a tentative D call TRBD1 (6 bases). CDR1 and CDR2 from the germline V gene are LGHDT and YNNKEL (reference sequence). V was shortened by 4 bases and J by 10 bases, with 17 bases between the two germline ends. This CDR3 contains 14 residues. The CDR3 region has the DNA TGTGCCAGCAGCCCGGGCTACCAGGGGTGGGAGCAGTTCTTC. This codes for CASSPGYQGWEQFF.